This T cell receptor (beta chain) was sequenced in a study of blood T cells in healthy people across ages. Whole-study context: The template switching approach captured approximately one barcoded beta molecule for every two T cells.

The amount of total RNA extracted per sample was at least 5 micrograms. The CDR3 spans 15 residues. With V trimmed by 2 bases and J by 4 bases, 4 bases remained unmatched. From germline, CDR1 is MNHEY and CDR2 SVGAGI. General study points: Compared with aged donors, long-lived donors showed fewer expanded clones, suggesting selection. Significant beta diversity loss was already apparent by age around 40, declining roughly linearly.

For the second PCR, which ran for about 6 to 12 cycles, a sample-barcoded 5' primer and a J-beta primer mix were used. TCRdb re-derived calls from the 5' RACE reads in MiXCR, one entry per CDR3 protein. The sample shows about 730,000 distinct CDR3 sequences, around 40% of them seen only once. This clonotype was counted only a few times. The antigen is not known. The sample taken for sequencing was blood. V usage is TRBV6-5 and J usage is TRBJ2-2; 7 bases match TRBD1. This clonotype was sampled from a woman in her sixties or seventies in good health. Here the CDR3 DNA reads TGTGCCAGCAGTTACGGGACAGACCGCACCGGGGAGCTGTTTTTT. Its translation is CASSYGTDRTGELFF.